This is a list of T cell receptor beta chains from one sample in a study of CXCR3-negative and CXCR3-positive naive CD8 T cells. Reanalyzing the 5' RACE reads, TCRdb keeps one entry per CDR3 protein, without DNA. Recorded for this sample: approximately 48,000 distinct CDR3 sequences. Sequenced: naive CXCR3+ CD8+ T cells from blood. The receptors here all came from a human donor in good health. Some clones in this sample may be carry-over from other donors' samples. The CDR3 runs from the conserved cysteine through the conserved F or W. The order of the fields is J gene, V gene, CDR3 protein.

j_gene: TRBJ2-1; v_gene: TRBV27; CDR3aa: CATHRRGTYNEQFF
j_gene: TRBJ2-1; v_gene: TRBV6-5; CDR3aa: CASSYLAGGLSSYNEQFF
j_gene: TRBJ1-1; v_gene: TRBV6-2/TRBV6-3; CDR3aa: CASSSGARGEAFF
j_gene: TRBJ1-1; v_gene: TRBV6-4; CDR3aa: CASSPGLWGTEAFF
j_gene: TRBJ2-5; v_gene: TRBV7-3; CDR3aa: CASSSSLSAQETQYF
j_gene: TRBJ2-1; v_gene: TRBV7-2; CDR3aa: CASSLVLAGSYNEQFF
j_gene: TRBJ1-2; v_gene: TRBV20-1; CDR3aa: CSADRPSGITNYGYTF
j_gene: TRBJ2-5; v_gene: TRBV13; CDR3aa: CASSIHGEETQYF
j_gene: TRBJ2-2; v_gene: TRBV29-1; CDR3aa: CSATGTGVPGELFF
j_gene: TRBJ1-5; v_gene: TRBV4-3; CDR3aa: CASSQDRGQGGQPQHF
j_gene: TRBJ1-2; v_gene: TRBV12-3/TRBV12-4; CDR3aa: CASSFRGENYGYTF
j_gene: TRBJ1-1; v_gene: TRBV29-1; CDR3aa: CSVGDGVDTEAFF
j_gene: TRBJ2-2; v_gene: TRBV4-3; CDR3aa: CASSQAVGPGELFF
j_gene: TRBJ2-2; v_gene: TRBV3-1; CDR3aa: CASSQAQGWAGELFF
j_gene: TRBJ1-1; v_gene: TRBV4-3; CDR3aa: CASSPSHLDHTEAFF
j_gene: TRBJ2-7; v_gene: TRBV15; CDR3aa: CATSRDGYEQYF
j_gene: TRBJ2-5; v_gene: TRBV12-3/TRBV12-4; CDR3aa: CAIPHIQETQYF
j_gene: TRBJ2-1; v_gene: TRBV12-3/TRBV12-4; CDR3aa: CASSLGRDSYNEQFF
j_gene: TRBJ2-1; v_gene: TRBV9; CDR3aa: CASSVGGGQGDEQFF
j_gene: TRBJ1-2; v_gene: TRBV12-3/TRBV12-4; CDR3aa: CASSLHQGILGYTF
j_gene: TRBJ2-1; v_gene: TRBV5-6; CDR3aa: CASSPLASGGYNEQFF
j_gene: TRBJ2-2; v_gene: TRBV21-1; CDR3aa: CASYSGIQRTNTGELFF
j_gene: TRBJ1-2; v_gene: TRBV7-3; CDR3aa: CASSLTSGLENYGYTF
j_gene: TRBJ1-1; v_gene: TRBV5-1; CDR3aa: CASGEGEENTEAFF
j_gene: TRBJ2-7; v_gene: TRBV2; CDR3aa: CARSTVTGSDEQYF
j_gene: TRBJ1-1; v_gene: TRBV9; CDR3aa: CASSQQGPARTEAFF
j_gene: TRBJ2-1; v_gene: TRBV25-1; CDR3aa: CASSDRGTARGGEQFF
j_gene: TRBJ1-1; v_gene: TRBV27; CDR3aa: CASSSTEATEAFF
j_gene: TRBJ1-3; v_gene: TRBV29-1; CDR3aa: CSVTGIGDTIYF
j_gene: TRBJ2-3; v_gene: TRBV7-9; CDR3aa: CASSARGPDGVTDTQYF